This T cell receptor beta chain was sequenced in a study of PD-1 blockade in classical Hodgkin lymphoma. The CDR3 covers 16 residues. V was cut by 6 bases and J by 0 bases, with 15 bases left in between. Germline values: CDR1 SGHTA, CDR2 FQGNSA. Generated by immunoSEQ multiplex PCR, the TCRdb table keeps only in-frame clones and is missing some. The sample contains under 20,000 clones, roughly 82% of which appear only once. Overall study results and limits: Diversity in CD4+ TCRs, unlike that measured in CD8+ TCRs, had risen significantly by C4D1.

In every patient, relapse followed autologous stem cell transplantation, while exposure to brentuximab vedotin differed. About this clone itself: No antigen is known for it.

This TCR was recovered from a human donor with classical Hodgkin lymphoma. Sequenced here: peripheral blood mononuclear cells (PBMCs), sampled before the second cycle of nivolumab. V gene TRBV7-2 combines with J gene TRBJ1-3; D is uncertain. Written as DNA, the CDR3 is TGTGCCAGCAGTCCACTGGGCACCAACTCTGGAAACACCATATATTTT. This codes for CASSPLGTNSGNTIYF.